The T cell receptor beta chain under discussion was sequenced for a study of blood T cell repertoires in COVID-19. Study-wide background: Collection of acute and convalescent COVID-19 samples took place in the United States, Italy and Spain. The cDNA or gDNA used as material had been derived from T cells, B-cell-depleted T cells, or PBMCs.

Methods used by the authors: Counts of nucleated cells, estimated from reference gene primer amplification, were obtained. Some clones are missing from TCRdb's copy, which holds only in-frame ones; the method was immunoSEQ multiplex PCR. V and J calls and clone size follow that table, whereas D and trimming were derived from the DNA. The top ten hold about 10% of the sample, which has 84,000 or so clones, roughly 80% seen once. Trimming pared 5 bases from V and 6 bases from J, leaving 14 bases between. Germline loops: CDR1 SGHTA, CDR2 FQGNSA. CDR3 length: 14 residues. Sequencing was carried out using peripheral blood. The genes are TRBV7-2 and TRBJ2-1; tentative D call: TRBD1 (6 bases). The receptor was isolated from a human donor in a cohort sampled during active COVID-19. The CDR3 nucleotides are TGTGCCAGCAGCCCGGGGTGGGGGCTCAATGAGCAGTTCTTC. It encodes CASSPGWGLNEQFF.